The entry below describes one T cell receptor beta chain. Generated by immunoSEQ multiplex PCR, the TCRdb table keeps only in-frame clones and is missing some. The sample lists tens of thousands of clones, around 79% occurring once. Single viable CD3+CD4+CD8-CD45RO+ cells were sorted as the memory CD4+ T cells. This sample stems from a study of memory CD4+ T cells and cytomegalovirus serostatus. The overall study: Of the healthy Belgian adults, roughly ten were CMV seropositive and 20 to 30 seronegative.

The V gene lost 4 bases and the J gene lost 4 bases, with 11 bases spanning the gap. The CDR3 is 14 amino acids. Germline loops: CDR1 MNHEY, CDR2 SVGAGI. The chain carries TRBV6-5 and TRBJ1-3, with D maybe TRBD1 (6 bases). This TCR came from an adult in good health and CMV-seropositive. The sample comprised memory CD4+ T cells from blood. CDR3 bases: TGTGCCAGCAGTTTACAGGGAGGGGGAAACACCATATATTTT. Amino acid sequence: CASSLQGGGNTIYF.